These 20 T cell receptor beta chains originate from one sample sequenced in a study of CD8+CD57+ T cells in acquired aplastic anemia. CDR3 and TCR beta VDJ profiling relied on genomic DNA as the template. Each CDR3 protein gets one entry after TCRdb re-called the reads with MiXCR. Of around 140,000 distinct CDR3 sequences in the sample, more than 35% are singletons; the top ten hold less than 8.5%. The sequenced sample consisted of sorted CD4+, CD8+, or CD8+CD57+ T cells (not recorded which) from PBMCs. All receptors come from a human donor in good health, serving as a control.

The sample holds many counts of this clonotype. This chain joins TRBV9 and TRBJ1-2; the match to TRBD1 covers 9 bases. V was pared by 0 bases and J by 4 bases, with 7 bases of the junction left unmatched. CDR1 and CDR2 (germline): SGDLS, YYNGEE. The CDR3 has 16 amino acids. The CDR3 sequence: CASSVGLDRGGYGYTF. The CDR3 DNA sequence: TGTGCCAGCAGCGTAGGCTTAGACAGGGGGGGCTATGGCTACACCTTC.

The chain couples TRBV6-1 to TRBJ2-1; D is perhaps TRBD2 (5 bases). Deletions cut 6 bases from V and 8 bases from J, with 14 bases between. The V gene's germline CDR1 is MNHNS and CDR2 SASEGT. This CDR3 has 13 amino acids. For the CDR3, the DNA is TGTGCCAGCAGCCCCGCACTAGGGCATGAGCAGTTCTTC. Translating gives CASSPALGHEQFF.

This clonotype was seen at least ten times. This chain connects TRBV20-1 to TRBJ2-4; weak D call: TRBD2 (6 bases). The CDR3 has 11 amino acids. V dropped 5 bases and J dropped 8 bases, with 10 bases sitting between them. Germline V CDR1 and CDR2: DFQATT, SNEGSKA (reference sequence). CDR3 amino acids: CSAAEGDIQYF. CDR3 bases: TGCAGTGCTGCGGAGGGTGACATTCAGTACTTC.

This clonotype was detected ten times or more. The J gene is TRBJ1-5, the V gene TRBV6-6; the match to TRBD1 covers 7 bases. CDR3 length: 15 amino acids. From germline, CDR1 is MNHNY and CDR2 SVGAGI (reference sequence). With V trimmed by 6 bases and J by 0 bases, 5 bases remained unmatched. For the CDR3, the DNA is TGTGCCAGCAGATCGCAGGGGGTTAGCAATCAGCCCCAGCATTTT. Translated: CASRSQGVSNQPQHF.

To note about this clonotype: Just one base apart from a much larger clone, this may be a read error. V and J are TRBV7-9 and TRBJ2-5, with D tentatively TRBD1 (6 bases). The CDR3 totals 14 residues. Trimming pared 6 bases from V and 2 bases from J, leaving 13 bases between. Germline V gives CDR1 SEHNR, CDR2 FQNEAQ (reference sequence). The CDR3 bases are TGTGCCAGCAGGCATCTGACAGGACAAGAGACCCAGTACTTC. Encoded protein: CASRHLTGQETQYF.

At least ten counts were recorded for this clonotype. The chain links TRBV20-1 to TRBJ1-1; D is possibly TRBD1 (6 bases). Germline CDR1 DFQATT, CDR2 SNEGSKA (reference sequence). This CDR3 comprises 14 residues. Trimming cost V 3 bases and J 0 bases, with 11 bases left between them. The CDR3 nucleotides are TGCAGTGCTAGGGGAGGGGGGATGAACACTGAAGCTTTCTTT. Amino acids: CSARGGGMNTEAFF.

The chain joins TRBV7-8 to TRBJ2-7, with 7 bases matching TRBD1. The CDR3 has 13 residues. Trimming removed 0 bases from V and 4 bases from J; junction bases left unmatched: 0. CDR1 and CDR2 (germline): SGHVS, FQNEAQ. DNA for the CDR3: TGTGCCAGCAGCTTAGCACAGGGGTACGAGCAGTACTTC. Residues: CASSLAQGYEQYF.

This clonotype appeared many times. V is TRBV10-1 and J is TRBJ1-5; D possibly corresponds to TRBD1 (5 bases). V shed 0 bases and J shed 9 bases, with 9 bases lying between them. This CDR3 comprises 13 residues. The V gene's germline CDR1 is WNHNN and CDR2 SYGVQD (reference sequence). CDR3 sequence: CASSESGLRPQHF. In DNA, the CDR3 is TGCGCCAGCAGTGAGTCGGGGCTCCGGCCCCAGCATTTT.

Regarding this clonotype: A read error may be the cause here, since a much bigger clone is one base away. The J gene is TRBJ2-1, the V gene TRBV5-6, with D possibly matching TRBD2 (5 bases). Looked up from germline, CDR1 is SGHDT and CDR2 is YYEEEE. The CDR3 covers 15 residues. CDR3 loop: CASRESGFDYSEQFF. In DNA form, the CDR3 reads TGTGCCAGCAGGGAGAGCGGATTCGACTACAGTGAGCAGTTCTTC.

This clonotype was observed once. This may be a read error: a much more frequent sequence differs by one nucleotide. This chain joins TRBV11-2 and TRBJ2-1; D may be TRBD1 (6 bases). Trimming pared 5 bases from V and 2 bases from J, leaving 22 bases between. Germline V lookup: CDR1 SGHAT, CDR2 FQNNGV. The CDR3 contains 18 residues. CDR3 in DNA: TGTGCCAGCAGCCCCCAGGGTGAGGGCAGGGGCACCTACAATGAGCAGTTCTTC. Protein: CASSPQGEGRGTYNEQFF.

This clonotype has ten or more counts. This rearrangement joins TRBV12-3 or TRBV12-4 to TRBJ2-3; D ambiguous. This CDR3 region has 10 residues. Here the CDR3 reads CAAFRDTQYF. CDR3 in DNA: TGTGCTGCTTTCCGAGATACGCAGTATTTT.

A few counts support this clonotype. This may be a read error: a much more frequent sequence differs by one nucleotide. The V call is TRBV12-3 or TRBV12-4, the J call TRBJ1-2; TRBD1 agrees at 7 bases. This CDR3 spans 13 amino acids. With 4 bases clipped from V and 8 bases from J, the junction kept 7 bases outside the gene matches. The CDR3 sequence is CASSYTGVPGYTF. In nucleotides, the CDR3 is TGTGCCAGCAGTTACACAGGGGTCCCAGGCTACACCTTC.

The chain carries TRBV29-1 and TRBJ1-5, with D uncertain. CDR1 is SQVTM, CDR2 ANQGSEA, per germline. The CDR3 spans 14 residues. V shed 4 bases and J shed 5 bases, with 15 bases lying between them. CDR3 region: CSVGQARGYQPQHF. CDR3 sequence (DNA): TGCAGCGTTGGGCAGGCACGGGGTTATCAGCCCCAGCATTTT.

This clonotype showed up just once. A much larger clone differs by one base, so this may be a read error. Here the CDR3 reads CASSPRTAWDTEASF. The CDR3 region has the DNA TGTGCCAGCAGCCCCCGGACAGCCTGGGACACTGAAGCTTCCTTT. The chain employs TRBV12-3 or TRBV12-4 and TRBJ1-1, with TRBD1 as a possible D gene (6 bases). This CDR3 has 15 residues.

This chain's CDR3 is CASRTSGTGELFF. CDR3 nucleotides: TGTGCCAGCAGGACTAGCGGGACCGGGGAGCTGTTTTTT. This chain uses TRBV2 with TRBJ2-2; TRBD2 aligns across 10 bases. The CDR3 spans 13 residues. Germline V CDR1 and CDR2: SNHLY, FYNNEI. Trimming cost V 6 bases and J 5 bases; bases outside gene matches: 0. The variable domain in full, with the rest retrieved from reference TRBV2 and TRBJ2-2, is EPEVTQTPSHQVTQMGQEVILRCVPISNHLYFYWYRQILGQKVEFLVSFYNNEISEKSEIFDDQFSVERPDGSNFTLKIRSTKLEDSAMYFCASRTSGTGELFFGEGSRLTVL.

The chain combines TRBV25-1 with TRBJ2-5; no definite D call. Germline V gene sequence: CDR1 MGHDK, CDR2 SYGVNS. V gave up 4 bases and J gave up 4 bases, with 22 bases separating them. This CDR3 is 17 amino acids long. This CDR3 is CASSARSPEAGPETQYF. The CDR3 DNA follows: TGTGCCAGCAGTGCTAGATCCCCCGAGGCAGGCCCAGAGACCCAGTACTTC.

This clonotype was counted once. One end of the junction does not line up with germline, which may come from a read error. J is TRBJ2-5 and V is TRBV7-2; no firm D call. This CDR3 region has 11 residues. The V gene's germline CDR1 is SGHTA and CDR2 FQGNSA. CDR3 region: CASSLRETQRF. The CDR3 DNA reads TGTGCCAGCAGCTTGCGAGAGACCCAGCGCTTC. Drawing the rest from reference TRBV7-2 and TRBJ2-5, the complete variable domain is GAGVSQSPSNKVTEKGKDVELRCDPISGHTALYWYRQSLGQGLEFLIYFQGNSAPDKSGLPSDRFSAERTGGSVSTLTIQRTQQEDSAVYLCASSLRETQRFGPGTRLLVL.

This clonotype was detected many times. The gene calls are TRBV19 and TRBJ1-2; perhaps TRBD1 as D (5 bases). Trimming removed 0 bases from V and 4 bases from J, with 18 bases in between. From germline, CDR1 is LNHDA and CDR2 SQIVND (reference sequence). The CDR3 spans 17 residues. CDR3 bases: TGTGCCAGTAGTATAGATCAGACAGCCTCTTGGTCCTATGGCTACACCTTC. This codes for CASSIDQTASWSYGYTF.

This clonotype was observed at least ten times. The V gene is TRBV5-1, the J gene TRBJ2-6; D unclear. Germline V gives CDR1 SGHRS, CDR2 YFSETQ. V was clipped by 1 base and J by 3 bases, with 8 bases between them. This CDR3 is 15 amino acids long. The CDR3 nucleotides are TGCGCCAGCAGCTTGAGTGGGTTTGGGGCCAACGTCCTGACTTTC. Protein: CASSLSGFGANVLTF.

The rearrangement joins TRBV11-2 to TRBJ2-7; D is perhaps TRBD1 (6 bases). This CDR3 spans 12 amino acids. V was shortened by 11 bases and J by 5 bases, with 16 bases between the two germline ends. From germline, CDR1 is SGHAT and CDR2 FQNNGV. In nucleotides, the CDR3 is TGTGCCTGGATCAGGGGAGAGCACGAGCAGTACTTC. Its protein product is CAWIRGEHEQYF. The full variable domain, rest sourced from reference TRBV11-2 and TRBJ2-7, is EAGVAQSPRYKIIEKRQSVAFWCNPISGHATLYWYQQILGQGPKLLIQFQNNGVVDDSQLPKDRFSAERLKGVDSTLKIQPAKLEDSAVYLCAWIRGEHEQYFGPGTRLTVT.